This record concerns one TCR beta chain sequence. The antigen is unknown. Survey-level immunoSEQ v3.0 assays were run. Only in-frame clones appear in the TCRdb table, and some are missing; sequencing was by immunoSEQ multiplex PCR. The repertoire holds around 33,000 clones, around 82% seen once, with over 6.5% in the top ten. This record comes from a study of long-term antiretroviral therapy in people with HIV. The study's findings and limits: Therapy changes, viral resistance and ART adherence were not documented in the available data. HIV repertoires showed narrower CDR3 length ranges than controls.

This receptor was obtained from a man aged 18 to 29 with HIV. The source was unsorted PBMCs, collected 0.4 years before starting antiretroviral therapy.

The CDR3 DNA reads as TGTGCCAGCAGCCCGCTGACAGCTAGAGATCAGCCCCAGCATTTT. It encodes CASSPLTARDQPQHF. The chain recombines TRBV6-6 with TRBJ1-5, with D tentatively TRBD1 (5 bases). CDR1 and CDR2 from the germline V gene are MNHNY and SVGAGI (reference sequence). The CDR3 runs to 15 residues. V lost 6 bases and J lost 5, with 17 bases in between.